This entry describes one T cell receptor beta chain. This sample stems from a study of blood T cell repertoires in COVID-19. Across the study: Spain, Italy and the United States supplied samples that represented acute and convalescent COVID-19.

The CDR3 is made up of 16 amino acids. J lost 1 base, V lost 4 bases, and 5 bases had no gene match. Per the germline V gene, CDR1 is LGHNA and CDR2 is YSLEER. Allocation to cohorts depended on clinical history reported by the participants. Symptom resolution, clearance, or two negative PCRs marked donors in Cohort 3 as recovered. The data were produced by immunoSEQ multiplex PCR, yet TCRdb's version contains in-frame clones alone and is incomplete. The repertoire holds about 270,000 clones, with about 89% as singletons. This chain links TRBV4-3 with TRBJ2-3; 10 bases line up with TRBD1. This TCR came from a woman aged 18-30 years who had recovered from COVID-19. The specimen sequenced was PBMCs or T cells enriched from blood (not recorded which). For the CDR3, the DNA is TGCGCCAGCAGCCCCCGACAGGGGGCCGGCACAGATACGCAGTATTTT. Translation: CASSPRQGAGTDTQYF.